This T cell receptor (beta chain) was sequenced for a study of blood T cell repertoires in COVID-19. Study background: The United States, Italy and Spain were the sources of the acute and convalescent COVID-19 samples. The analysed material was cDNA or gDNA that came from T cells, B-cell-depleted T cells, or PBMCs.

After removal of 0 bases from V and 8 bases from J, the junction contained 2 bases not matched to a gene. CDR1 is ENHRY, CDR2 SYGVKD, per germline. This CDR3 spans 14 amino acids. Original methodology: Estimates of nucleated cell counts were drawn from the amplification of reference gene primers. Method: immunoSEQ multiplex PCR; TCRdb's copy keeps in-frame clones and lacks some. V and J calls and clone size are as listed in that table; D and trimming were resolved from the DNA. The data show around 100,000 clones, about 90% seen once. The clonotype comes from a man older than 75 with acute or convalescent COVID-19. The chain recombines TRBV10-3 with TRBJ1-2; 11 bases are shared with TRBD1. Sequencing was done on a sample of peripheral blood. The CDR3 protein is CAISESDRGQGYTF. CDR3 in DNA: TGTGCCATCAGTGAGTCGGACAGGGGGCAGGGCTACACCTTC.